The 30 T cell receptor beta chains below come from one sample, sequenced in a study of blood T cell repertoires in COVID-19. Here immunoSEQ multiplex PCR was the method, and the copy in TCRdb shows in-frame clones only, minus some. This table has about 160,000 clones, about four fifths appearing once. The source material was PBMCs or T cells enriched from blood (not recorded which). The receptors stem from an older woman who had recovered from COVID-19.

The V call is TRBV2, the J call TRBJ2-5; TRBD2 matches 15 bases. Looked up from germline, CDR1 is SNHLY and CDR2 is FYNNEI. The CDR3 is made up of 16 amino acids. V shed 7 bases, J shed 5 bases, and the junction held 8 bases outside the gene matches. The CDR3: CASMRTSGGAAETQYF. The CDR3 bases are TGTGCCAGCATGAGGACTAGCGGGGGGGCCGCGGAGACCCAGTACTTC.

CDR3 residues: CASSLAPHLFIAGELFF. CDR3 DNA: TGTGCCAGCAGCTTGGCCCCACACCTCTTTATCGCCGGGGAGCTGTTTTTT. V gene TRBV5-6 combines with J gene TRBJ2-2; no clear D gene. V shed 0 bases and J shed 6 bases, with 18 bases lying between them. CDR3 size: 17 residues. Germline values: CDR1 SGHDT, CDR2 YYEEEE. The full variable domain, with the rest looked up from reference TRBV5-6 and TRBJ2-2, is DAGVTQSPTHLIKTRGQQVTLRCSPKSGHDTVSWYQQALGQGPQFIFQYYEEEERQRGNFPDRFSGHQFPNYSSELNVNALLLGDSALYLCASSLAPHLFIAGELFFGEGSRLTVL.

The chain uses TRBV6-2 or TRBV6-3 and TRBJ2-7; the match to TRBD2 covers 14 bases. Germline V lookup: CDR1 MNHEY, CDR2 SVGEGT. The CDR3 is 16 amino acids. V lost 4 bases to trimming and J lost 7 bases; unmatched junction nucleotides: 9. In DNA form, the CDR3 reads TGTGCCAGCAGTTCCCCCGGGACTAGCGGGGGAGGAGAGCAGTACTTC. This gives the protein CASSSPGTSGGGEQYF.

In its sample, this clone was seen once. The chain joins TRBV27 to TRBJ2-7; tentative D call: TRBD2 (6 bases). The germline gives CDR1 MNHEY, CDR2 SMNVEV (reference sequence). The CDR3 covers 14 residues. V was cut by 0 bases and J by 4 bases, with 10 bases left in between. The CDR3 DNA is TGTGCCAGCAGTTTATCTATGGAGGGGTACGAGCAGTACTTC. This gives the protein CASSLSMEGYEQYF.

J is TRBJ2-3 and V is TRBV6-5, with D possibly TRBD2 on 6 matching bases. Trimming pared 1 base from V and 3 bases from J, leaving 11 bases between. This CDR3 has 15 residues. Germline assignment: CDR1 MNHEY and CDR2 SVGAGI. CDR3 DNA: TGTGCCAGCAGTTACTGGCGGGGCGCTACAGATACGCAGTATTTT. Translation gives CASSYWRGATDTQYF.

The chain employs TRBV30 and TRBJ2-1; D gene unclear. V lost 0 bases and J lost 5, with 8 bases in between. The CDR3 runs 13 residues. The germline gives CDR1 GTSNPN, CDR2 SVGIG (reference sequence). CDR3 nucleotide sequence: TGTGCCTGGAGTGTCGTTCGTAACAATGAGCAGTTCTTC. Encoded protein: CAWSVVRNNEQFF.

The gene calls are TRBV7-2 and TRBJ2-3, with D possibly TRBD2 on 5 matching bases. CDR3 length: 14 amino acids. Per germline, CDR1 SGHTA and CDR2 FQGNSA. Trimming shortened V by 5 bases and J by 1 base, and 10 bases separated the two germline ends. The CDR3 here is CASSRSAGTDTQYF. The CDR3 DNA reads as TGTGCCAGCAGCCGTAGCGCGGGCACAGATACGCAGTATTTT.

The rearrangement uses TRBV2 and TRBJ1-2, with 7 bases that match TRBD1. Germline V gene lookup returns CDR1 SNHLY and CDR2 FYNNEI. The junction had 8 bases not matched to a gene; V was cut back by 6 bases and J by 4 bases. CDR3 length: 14 amino acids. CDR3 sequence (DNA): TGTGCCAGCAGGGACACAGGGGTAGGCTATGGCTACACCTTC. The encoded protein is CASRDTGVGYGYTF.

The J gene is TRBJ1-1, the V gene TRBV7-9; the D gene is possibly TRBD1 (6 bases). The CDR3 runs 15 residues. From germline, CDR1 is SEHNR and CDR2 FQNEAQ (reference sequence). The ends were cut back, 6 bases at V and 0 bases at J, with 14 bases in the middle. This CDR3 is CASSQLTGMNTEAFF. The DNA of the CDR3 is TGTGCCAGCAGTCAACTGACAGGAATGAACACTGAAGCTTTCTTT. The variable domain in full, completed from reference TRBV7-9 and TRBJ1-1, reads DTGVSQNPRHKITKRGQNVTFRCDPISEHNRLYWYRQTLGQGPEFLTYFQNEAQLEKSRLLSDRFSAERPKGSFSTLEIQRTEQGDSAMYLCASSQLTGMNTEAFFGQGTRLTVV.

J is TRBJ2-3 and V is TRBV9; TRBD2 agrees at 8 bases. The CDR3 extends over 16 amino acids. Germline CDR1 reads SGDLS; CDR2 reads YYNGEE. J was trimmed by 0 bases and V by 0 bases; bases with no gene match: 3. The CDR3 loop is CASSVGSGDSTDTQYF. The CDR3 DNA is TGTGCCAGCAGCGTAGGTAGCGGGGATAGCACAGATACGCAGTATTTT.

The chain links TRBV20-1 to TRBJ2-5, with D possibly being TRBD2 (5 bases). Trimming shortened V by 1 base and J by 6 bases, and 6 bases separated the two germline ends. The CDR3 totals 11 residues. Germline CDR1 DFQATT, CDR2 SNEGSKA (reference sequence). CDR3 sequence: CSARVGKTQYF. CDR3 nucleotide sequence: TGCAGTGCTAGAGTCGGGAAGACCCAGTACTTC.

V gene TRBV5-6 combines with J gene TRBJ1-4; no reliable D call. The CDR3 runs 13 residues. V was cut by 0 bases and J by 5 bases, with 5 bases left in between. CDR1 SGHDT and CDR2 YYEEEE come from the germline V gene. The CDR3 spells CASSLGANEKLFF. Written as DNA, the CDR3 is TGTGCCAGCAGCTTGGGAGCAAATGAAAAACTGTTTTTT.

This clone has more than one count but fewer than ten. The V and J genes are TRBV4-2 and TRBJ2-7; D is uncertain. CDR1 is LGHNA and CDR2 is YNFKEQ in the germline V gene. V was cut by 1 base and J by 3 bases, with 13 bases left in between. The CDR3 spans 15 residues. CDR3 in DNA: TGTGCCAGCAGCCAAGGTCTGGGCCTCCGCTACGAGCAGTACTTC. Translated, it gives CASSQGLGLRYEQYF.

The rearrangement links TRBV12-3 or TRBV12-4 to TRBJ1-1; D may be TRBD1 (6 bases). V lost 5 bases and J 10 bases, leaving 14 bases between the germline ends. The CDR3 extends over 12 amino acids. The CDR3 loop is CASSLRGRRAFF. CDR3 DNA: TGTGCCAGCAGTCTCAGGGGTCGGCGAGCTTTCTTT.

As regards this clone: One end of the junction does not line up with germline, which may come from a read error. V is TRBV6-5 and J is TRBJ1-2; 9 bases are a match to TRBD1. This CDR3 is built from 15 residues. The germline V gene has CDR1 MNHEY and CDR2 SVGAGI. The CDR3 nucleotides read TGTGCCAGCAGTGACTCCGGGACAGGGTCGGGTGGCTACACCTTC. Protein product: CASSDSGTGSGGYTF.

This chain links TRBV24-1 with TRBJ2-3, with TRBD2 matching 12 bases. The CDR3 sequence is 17 residues long. CDR1 is KGHDR and CDR2 is SFDVKD in the germline V gene. After removal of 3 bases from V and 6 bases from J, the junction contained 9 bases not matched to a gene. The CDR3 region has the DNA TGTGCCACCAGTGATCTGAAACTAGCGGGGGGTCCGGATACGCAGTATTTT. Its protein is CATSDLKLAGGPDTQYF.

The chain recombines TRBV7-2 with TRBJ1-2; 7 positions match TRBD1. Trimming cost V 4 bases and J 5 bases; bases outside gene matches: 7. CDR1 is SGHTA, CDR2 FQGNSA, per germline. The CDR3 has 14 amino acids. The DNA of the CDR3 is TGTGCCAGCAGCTCGGCCGGGACAGTTTATGGCTACACCTTC. Its protein is CASSSAGTVYGYTF. The variable domain in full, completed from reference TRBV7-2 and TRBJ1-2, reads GAGVSQSPSNKVTEKGKDVELRCDPISGHTALYWYRQSLGQGLEFLIYFQGNSAPDKSGLPSDRFSAERTGGSVSTLTIQRTQQEDSAVYLCASSSAGTVYGYTFGSGTRLTVV.

CDR3 sequence reads: CASTPRPTGGGGYGYTF. CDR3 DNA: TGTGCCAGCACCCCCCGCCCGACAGGGGGCGGGGGTTATGGCTACACCTTC. The rearrangement links TRBV2 to TRBJ1-2, with 10 positions matching TRBD1. V dropped 7 bases and J dropped 5; count of bases not matched to a gene: 16. The CDR3 loop spans 17 amino acids. Germline V CDR1 and CDR2: SNHLY, FYNNEI.

This clone occurred a few times. The chain recombines TRBV18 with TRBJ1-2; D is possibly TRBD1 (6 bases). The CDR3 runs 14 residues. Germline assignment: CDR1 KGHSH and CDR2 LQKENI. The germline V and J ends were trimmed by 4 bases and 2 bases, with 11 bases remaining between them. The CDR3: CASSQGVSNYGYTF. The CDR3 coding sequence is TGTGCCAGCTCACAGGGGGTTTCGAACTATGGCTACACCTTC.

As to this clone: The sample carries other DNA sequences with the same CDR3. J is TRBJ1-2 and V is TRBV5-1, with 7 bases fitting TRBD1. Germline lookup yields CDR1 SGHRS and CDR2 YFSETQ. V shed 4 bases and J 2 bases; nucleotides not matched to a gene: 5. The CDR3 is 14 amino acids. CDR3 DNA: TGCGCCAGCAGCCCGGACAGGTCGAACTATGGCTACACCTTC. Translated: CASSPDRSNYGYTF.

The chain has TRBV18 and TRBJ1-6; the match to TRBD1 covers 7 bases. The trim removed 5 bases at V and 14 bases at J, leaving 9 bases unmatched. The CDR3 is 13 amino acids. Germline lookup yields CDR1 KGHSH and CDR2 LQKENI. The CDR3 here is CASSSDRDSTLHF. The CDR3 DNA follows: TGTGCCAGCTCATCCGACAGGGACTCAACCCTCCACTTT.

The V call is TRBV25-1, the J call TRBJ2-1; D is unclear. Trimming stripped 6 bases from V and 1 base from J, with 10 bases between. Germline loops: CDR1 MGHDK, CDR2 SYGVNS. The CDR3 is 14 amino acids. CDR3 amino acids: CASRFTGSYNEQFF. Written as DNA, the CDR3 is TGTGCCAGCAGGTTTACGGGTTCCTACAATGAGCAGTTCTTC.

This clone came up once. The V call is TRBV25-1, the J call TRBJ2-5; TRBD2 matches at 11 bases. The CDR3 has 18 amino acids. V dropped 3 bases and J dropped 5; count of bases not matched to a gene: 14. Germline V gives CDR1 MGHDK, CDR2 SYGVNS. In nucleotides, the CDR3 is TGTGCCAGCAGTGATGGGACAGAGCGACTAGCGGGGCAGGAGACCCAGTACTTC. Amino acids: CASSDGTERLAGQETQYF.

The chain has TRBV19 and TRBJ1-1; 9 bases are shared with TRBD1. The J segment lost 3 bases and the V segment lost 5 bases, leaving 7 bases of the junction unmatched. CDR3 length: 15 amino acids. Germline-derived CDR1 and CDR2 are LNHDA and SQIVND (reference sequence). CDR3 sequence reads: CASSEPRTGDTEAFF. The CDR3 DNA reads as TGTGCCAGTAGTGAACCCCGGACAGGGGACACTGAAGCTTTCTTT.

V and J are TRBV3-1 (or the pseudogene TRBV3-2) and TRBJ1-6, with D possibly being TRBD1 (6 bases). The V gene's germline CDR1 is LGHDT and CDR2 YNNKEL (reference sequence). The V end lost 2 bases, the J end lost 3 bases, and 11 bases lay between the germline ends. This CDR3 is 16 amino acids long. The CDR3 reads CASSQQTRGYNSPLHF. CDR3 coding DNA: TGTGCCAGCAGCCAACAGACCAGGGGCTATAATTCACCCCTCCACTTT.

The chain combines TRBV20-1 with TRBJ1-2; tentatively, D is TRBD1 (5 bases). The germline V gene encodes CDR1 DFQATT and CDR2 SNEGSKA (reference sequence). Trimming stripped 3 bases from V and 4 bases from J, with 9 bases between. The CDR3 consists of 12 residues. DNA for the CDR3: TGCAGTGCTAGTCCAGGGTTCTATGGCTACACCTTC. This gives the protein CSASPGFYGYTF.

The chain is built from TRBV7-9 and TRBJ1-1; possibly TRBD1 for D (6 bases). With 3 bases removed from V and 1 base from J, the gap between germline ends came to 9 bases. The V gene's germline CDR1 is SEHNR and CDR2 FQNEAQ (reference sequence). The CDR3 loop spans 14 amino acids. CDR3 in DNA: TGTGCCAGCAGCTTCCAGGGGACGAACACTGAAGCTTTCTTT. It specifies CASSFQGTNTEAFF.

This chain joins TRBV2 and TRBJ1-3; 7 positions match TRBD1. Looked up from germline, CDR1 is SNHLY and CDR2 is FYNNEI. J was trimmed by 0 bases and V by 3 bases; bases with no gene match: 5. This CDR3 comprises 16 residues. Here the CDR3 DNA reads TGTGCCAGCAGTGATGGGGCAGGGGGCTCTGGAAACACCATATATTTT. As protein: CASSDGAGGSGNTIYF.

In nucleotides, the CDR3 is TGTGCCAGCAGTTTCGGCAATCAGCCCCAGCATTTT. Encoded protein: CASSFGNQPQHF. V is TRBV12-3 or TRBV12-4 and J is TRBJ1-5; D is unresolved. Trimming removed 3 bases from V and 2 bases from J, with 2 bases in between. The CDR3 length is 12 residues.

The chain carries TRBV19 and TRBJ1-6; 8 bases are a match to TRBD1. Germline V gives CDR1 LNHDA, CDR2 SQIVND (reference sequence). The length of the CDR3 is 15 residues. The V gene end was trimmed by 5 bases and the J gene end by 7 bases; junction bases not matched to a gene: 7. The CDR3 DNA reads TGTGCCAGTAGTGAGGACAGGGTTCGGAATTCACCCCTCCACTTT. As protein: CASSEDRVRNSPLHF.